The present T cell receptor beta chain was sequenced within a study of shared clonotypes between healthy human individuals. Overall study context: Per donor, three plates held CD4 naive cells, three held CD4 memory, two held CD8 naive and one held CD8 memory.

This CDR3 contains 12 residues. V lost 7 bases and J lost 2, with 9 bases in between. CDR1 is SNHLY and CDR2 is FYNNEI in the germline V gene. Those who donated were healthy HIV-negative adults, with no recent acute infections or vaccinations reported. Profiled with immunoSEQ multiplex PCR; TCRdb holds only in-frame clones, not every one. The sample has some 680,000 clones; about 80% are singletons. What was sequenced was memory CD4+ T cells sorted from blood. As for subset: CD45RA-negative fraction. The chain is built from TRBV2 and TRBJ2-7; tentative D call: TRBD2 (6 bases). This clonotype was obtained from a woman aged 25 to 39 in good health. The CDR3 coding sequence is TGTGCCAGCAAGGAGGGGACCTACGAGCAGTACTTC. Its protein is CASKEGTYEQYF.